The source of this T cell receptor (beta chain) is a study of control samples from healthy donors and cancer patients. The CDR3 spans 16 residues. V gave up 5 bases and J gave up 4 bases, with 20 bases separating them. The germline gives CDR1 MDHEN, CDR2 SYDVKM. Some clones are missing from TCRdb's copy, which holds only in-frame ones; the method was immunoSEQ multiplex PCR. The top ten clones hold approximately 1% of a sample with over 150,000 clones, 96% of them seen once. Sequenced input: blood. The sequence was collected from a woman in her twenties or thirties in good health. The rearrangement joins TRBV28 to TRBJ1-2; D remains unclear. The CDR3 region has the DNA TGTGCCAGCAGTCCCAGGCCAGTGGTTAGTTTCTATGGCTACACCTTC. Protein: CASSPRPVVSFYGYTF.